The entry below describes one T cell receptor (beta chain). Its target is not known. This sample stems from a study of cytomegalovirus exposure and HLA in healthy donors. Study-wide points: CMV serostatus alone was available as immune exposure information.

It was with 60 Vbeta and 13 Jbeta primers that the PCR ran. Some clones are missing from TCRdb's copy, which holds only in-frame ones; the method was immunoSEQ multiplex PCR. Recorded for this sample: some 70,000 clones. Trimming took off 7 bases at V and 2 bases at J, with 16 bases between the two ends. The CDR3 totals 14 residues. CDR1 and CDR2 (germline): SQVTM, ANQGSEA. The rearrangement uses TRBV29-1 and TRBJ2-3, with D perhaps TRBD1 (7 bases). The clonotype was recovered from a boy under 18 in good health and CMV-seronegative. The sample taken for sequencing was PBMCs. The CDR3 DNA follows: TGCAGCGCTAACGCGGGACAGTACACAGATACGCAGTATTTT. Translation gives CSANAGQYTDTQYF.